The 28 T cell receptor beta chains in this list originate from one sample, sequenced in a study of T cells of healthy individuals. TCRdb reanalysed the 5' RACE reads using MiXCR and keeps one entry per CDR3 protein. The sample holds about 53,000 distinct CDR3 sequences, around 15% seen once. These receptors all come from a human donor in good health.

The CDR3: CASSLEGRSHSGNTIYF. The CDR3 DNA reads as TGCGCCAGCAGCTTGGAAGGAAGGTCCCACTCTGGAAACACCATATATTTT. V usage is TRBV5-1 and J usage is TRBJ1-3; D is unclear. From germline, CDR1 is SGHRS and CDR2 YFSETQ. V gave up 0 bases and J gave up 0 bases, with 13 bases separating them. The CDR3 consists of 17 residues.

This clonotype was found a few times. Just one base apart from a much larger clone, this may be a read error. The chain links TRBV5-5 to TRBJ2-1; D possibly corresponds to TRBD2 (5 bases). The V gene lost 3 bases and the J gene lost 6 bases, with 10 bases spanning the gap. The CDR3 contains 13 residues. Germline V lookup: CDR1 SGHKS, CDR2 YYEKEE (reference sequence). DNA for the CDR3: TGTGCCAGCAGCTCGGACTTTTGCAATGAGCAGTTCTTC. Protein sequence: CASSSDFCNEQFF.

This clonotype was counted between two and nine times. This rearrangement joins TRBV6-1 to TRBJ2-2; D uncertain. The V gene's germline CDR1 is MNHNS and CDR2 SASEGT. The CDR3 has 13 amino acids. V lost 2 bases to trimming and J lost 5 bases, with 6 bases between them. CDR3: CASSESATGELFF. The CDR3 bases are TGTGCCAGCAGTGAATCGGCAACCGGGGAGCTGTTTTTT.

This clonotype was found a few times. J is TRBJ1-1 and V is TRBV7-2, with D unclear. V was pared by 1 base and J by 4 bases, with 16 bases between. This CDR3 comprises 16 residues. Per germline, CDR1 SGHTA and CDR2 FQGNSA. The chain's CDR3 is CASSLEPTATGTEAFF. The CDR3 DNA is TGTGCCAGCAGCTTAGAACCAACGGCCACGGGCACTGAAGCTTTCTTT.

This clonotype has just a few counts. V and J are TRBV10-2 and TRBJ2-3; TRBD2 matches 11 bases. The CDR3 contains 17 residues. The V segment lost 8 bases and the J segment 5 bases; nucleotides outside the gene matches: 15. Germline values: CDR1 WSHSY, CDR2 SAAADI. The CDR3 region has the DNA TGCGCCAGCCGCAATCCGGGACTAGCGGACGGAGGAGATACGCAGTATTTT. Amino acids: CASRNPGLADGGDTQYF.

This clonotype was observed many times. CDR3 DNA: TGCAGTGCTCCGGACAGGGAACCTGAAGCTTTCTTT. This codes for CSAPDREPEAFF. The genes are TRBV20-1 and TRBJ1-1; 8 nucleotides align to TRBD1. Germline CDR1 DFQATT, CDR2 SNEGSKA (reference sequence). The V and J ends lost 5 bases and 6 bases, in that order; junction bases with no gene match: 5. This CDR3 is built from 12 residues.

This clonotype was seen at least ten times. The chain is built from TRBV5-5 and TRBJ2-7; the D is unclear. CDR1 and CDR2 (germline): SGHKS, YYEKEE (reference sequence). The CDR3 covers 14 residues. Trimming removed 2 bases from V and 2 bases from J, with 11 bases in between. CDR3 bases: TGTGCCAGCAGCTTTTCACAAGGCGCCTACGAGCAGTACTTC. This codes for CASSFSQGAYEQYF. Complete variable domain (other parts from reference TRBV5-5 and TRBJ2-7): DAGVTQSPTHLIKTRGQQVTLRCSPISGHKSVSWYQQVLGQGPQFIFQYYEKEERGRGNFPDRFSARQFPNYSSELNVNALLLGDSALYLCASSFSQGAYEQYFGPGTRLTVT.

This clonotype has a handful of counts. V and J are TRBV7-7 and TRBJ2-5, with 9 nucleotides matching TRBD1. V trimming: 5 bases; J trimming: 5 bases; junction bases outside the gene matches: 6. This CDR3 is built from 14 residues. Per germline, CDR1 SSHAT and CDR2 FNYEAQ (reference sequence). As DNA, the CDR3 is TGTGCCAGCAGCGACGGACAGGGGTACGAGACCCAGTACTTC. Encoded protein: CASSDGQGYETQYF.

The genes are TRBV5-1 and TRBJ1-5; the D is unclear. Between the trimmed V and J ends, which lost 4 bases and 5 bases, there was a span of 7 bases. This CDR3 has 12 amino acids. Germline V CDR1 and CDR2: SGHRS, YFSETQ. The chain's CDR3 is CASSQVDQPQHF. CDR3 DNA sequence: TGCGCCAGCAGCCAGGTGGATCAGCCCCAGCATTTT.

The rearrangement joins TRBV9 to TRBJ1-3; D might be TRBD1 (5 bases). Trimming left V 0 bases short and J 0 bases short, with 7 bases between. The CDR3 loop spans 15 amino acids. Germline V gene lookup returns CDR1 SGDLS and CDR2 YYNGEE. For the CDR3, the DNA is TGTGCCAGCAGCGTAGGAGGGGACTCTGGAAACACCATATATTTT. Its translation is CASSVGGDSGNTIYF.

V gene TRBV4-1 combines with J gene TRBJ2-1, with D unresolved. The CDR3 has 13 amino acids. The V and J ends lost 1 base and 8 bases respectively, with 9 bases between them. CDR1 and CDR2 from the germline V gene are MGHRA and YSYEKL. CDR3 in DNA: TGCGCCAGCAGCCAAGGGCGCGCCCATGAGCAGTTCTTC. Amino acids: CASSQGRAHEQFF.

This clonotype was observed many times. The chain employs TRBV12-3 or TRBV12-4 and TRBJ1-6; 7 bases fit TRBD1. This CDR3 is built from 17 residues. V was pared by 5 bases and J by 5 bases, with 12 bases of the junction left unmatched. The CDR3 bases are TGTGCCAGCAGTACGACCGCGGACAGGCTTCATAATTCACCCCTCCACTTT. Encoded protein: CASSTTADRLHNSPLHF.

The chain joins TRBV10-3 to TRBJ2-6; a weak D match, TRBD1 (6 bases). The CDR3 covers 17 residues. Trimming pared 7 bases from V and 0 bases from J, leaving 16 bases between. CDR1 is ENHRY and CDR2 is SYGVKD in the germline V gene. The CDR3 DNA follows: TGTGCCATCACCGACGCGACAGGCCTCTCTGGGGCCAACGTCCTGACTTTC. Translation: CAITDATGLSGANVLTF.

V and J are TRBV7-2 and TRBJ2-3; 7 nucleotides align to TRBD2. The germline gives CDR1 SGHTA, CDR2 FQGNSA. V lost 5 bases and J lost 4; bases outside the gene matches: 6. The CDR3 is made up of 14 amino acids. CDR3 amino acids: CASSPRLAPDTQYF. CDR3 nucleotides: TGTGCCAGCAGCCCCCGACTAGCTCCAGATACGCAGTATTTT.

There are many counts of this clonotype. This chain's CDR3 is CAISEAEDYVFF. DNA for the CDR3: TGTGCCATCAGTGAAGCAGAGGACTATGTTTTCTTC. The chain combines TRBV10-3 with TRBJ2-1; maybe TRBD2 (6 bases). The CDR3 consists of 12 residues. Trimming shortened V by 3 bases and J by 16 bases, and 16 bases separated the two germline ends. Germline V gene lookup returns CDR1 ENHRY and CDR2 SYGVKD.

Only a few counts were recorded for this clonotype. The chain carries TRBV7-9 and TRBJ1-4; the D gene is possibly TRBD1 (5 bases). The CDR3 extends over 14 amino acids. CDR1 and CDR2 (germline): SEHNR, FQNEAQ (reference sequence). With 0 bases removed from V and 7 bases from J, the gap between germline ends came to 9 bases. The chain's CDR3 is CASSLAGVREKLFF. CDR3 bases: TGTGCCAGCAGCTTAGCAGGGGTTCGTGAAAAACTGTTTTTT. The full variable domain, with the rest looked up from reference TRBV7-9 and TRBJ1-4, is DTGVSQNPRHKITKRGQNVTFRCDPISEHNRLYWYRQTLGQGPEFLTYFQNEAQLEKSRLLSDRFSAERPKGSFSTLEIQRTEQGDSAMYLCASSLAGVREKLFFGSGTQLSVL.

The table lists this clonotype with a few counts. The CDR3 reads CATALSPGANEKLFF. As DNA, the CDR3 is TGTGCCACCGCCCTTTCTCCGGGGGCTAATGAAAAACTGTTTTTT. This chain connects TRBV10-3 to TRBJ1-4; D perhaps matches TRBD1 (5 bases). Looked up from germline, CDR1 is ENHRY and CDR2 is SYGVKD. With 10 bases removed from V and 3 bases from J, the gap between germline ends came to 18 bases. CDR3 length: 15 residues.

This clonotype was observed a few times. V gene TRBV7-2 combines with J gene TRBJ2-6, with D hard to call. The CDR3 length is 16 residues. Germline loops: CDR1 SGHTA, CDR2 FQGNSA. With 5 bases removed from V and 3 bases from J, the gap between germline ends came to 14 bases. DNA of the CDR3: TGTGCCAGCAGCCACCCTGGGTGGGTTGGGGCCAACGTCCTGACTTTC. It translates to CASSHPGWVGANVLTF.

The sample holds a few counts of this clonotype. V is TRBV4-1 and J is TRBJ2-2; D is tentatively TRBD1 or TRBD2 (5 bases each). The CDR3 has 16 amino acids. The germline gives CDR1 MGHRA, CDR2 YSYEKL. V was shortened by 3 bases and J by 1 base, with 12 bases between the two germline ends. CDR3 sequence reads: CASSHPPGRNTGELFF. The CDR3, as DNA: TGCGCCAGCAGCCATCCTCCGGGACGGAACACCGGGGAGCTGTTTTTT.

The V and J genes are TRBV6-2 or TRBV6-3 and TRBJ1-5; D may be TRBD1 (5 bases). Per germline, CDR1 MNHEY and CDR2 SVGEGT. V lost 8 bases, J lost 1 base, and 15 bases lay in between. This CDR3 spans 15 amino acids. CDR3: CASQPRTISNQPQHF. CDR3 nucleotide sequence: TGTGCCAGCCAACCTAGGACAATCAGCAATCAGCCCCAGCATTTT.

The table lists this clonotype with a few counts. V and J are TRBV11-2 and TRBJ2-7; D gene uncertain. The germline V gene encodes CDR1 SGHAT and CDR2 FQNNGV. CDR3 length: 12 residues. The germline V and J ends were trimmed by 6 bases and 6 bases, with 12 bases remaining between them. CDR3 DNA: TGTGCCAGCAGTTTTATATCAAGCGAGCAGTACTTC. Its translation is CASSFISSEQYF.

Ten or more counts support this clonotype. J is TRBJ1-5 and V is TRBV28; D ambiguous. V lost 5 bases, J lost 2 bases, and 19 bases lay in between. In germline, CDR1 is MDHEN, CDR2 SYDVKM. CDR3 size: 17 residues. CDR3 amino acids: CASSPTTWGGRNQPQHF. CDR3 coding DNA: TGTGCCAGCAGTCCTACTACTTGGGGAGGTCGCAATCAGCCCCAGCATTTT.

The chain recombines TRBV6-1 with TRBJ2-1; tentative D call: TRBD2 (6 bases). CDR3 length: 13 amino acids. The ends were cut back, 8 bases at V and 7 bases at J, with 15 bases in the middle. Germline CDR1 reads MNHNS; CDR2 reads SASEGT. This CDR3 is CASEGLHGNEQFF. CDR3 nucleotides: TGTGCCAGCGAGGGACTCCACGGGAATGAGCAGTTCTTC.

This clonotype was seen at least ten times. The chain couples TRBV5-1 to TRBJ2-1, with TRBD2 as a possible D gene (6 bases). CDR1 is SGHRS, CDR2 YFSETQ, per germline. Trimming stripped 4 bases from V and 0 bases from J, with 11 bases between. The length of the CDR3 is 15 residues. CDR3: CASSVDGSSYNEQFF. Here the CDR3 DNA reads TGCGCCAGCAGCGTTGACGGGAGCTCCTACAATGAGCAGTTCTTC.

The chain combines TRBV27 with TRBJ2-7, with 9 bases identical to TRBD1. With V trimmed by 0 bases and J by 6 bases, 9 bases remained unmatched. The CDR3 consists of 16 residues. Germline V gene sequence: CDR1 MNHEY, CDR2 SMNVEV (reference sequence). CDR3 amino acids: CASSLSEGTGSGEQYF. The CDR3 DNA is TGTGCCAGCAGTTTATCAGAGGGGACAGGGTCGGGCGAGCAGTACTTC.

In its sample, this clonotype was seen a few times. The V gene is TRBV24-1, the J gene TRBJ2-1; TRBD2 might be the D (6 bases). The germline CDR1 and CDR2 sequences are KGHDR and SFDVKD. CDR3 length: 13 residues. Trimming cost V 5 bases and J 3 bases, with 7 bases left between them. The CDR3, as DNA: TGTGCCACCAGTGTGGGACTCTACAATGAGCAGTTCTTC. Its protein product is CATSVGLYNEQFF.

The chain employs TRBV11-2 and TRBJ1-3; D remains unclear. There are 11 residues in the CDR3. V was shortened by 4 bases and J by 2 bases, with 0 bases between the two germline ends. Germline V gives CDR1 SGHAT, CDR2 FQNNGV. As DNA, the CDR3 is TGTGCCAGCAGCTCTGGAAACACCATATATTTT. This gives the protein CASSSGNTIYF.

The V and J genes are TRBV30 and TRBJ2-2, with 9 bases lining up with TRBD2. Germline-derived CDR1 and CDR2 are GTSNPN and SVGIG (reference sequence). The CDR3 extends over 15 amino acids. Unmatched junction bases numbered 2, after V lost 0 bases and J lost 3 bases. The CDR3 loop is CAWSVGGRDTGELFF. The CDR3 DNA reads TGTGCCTGGAGTGTAGGCGGGAGGGACACCGGGGAGCTGTTTTTT.